These 3 T cell receptor beta chains share one sample of origin, sequenced in a study of OX40 agonist ivuxolimab in advanced cancers. The assay was immunoSEQ multiplex PCR, and TCRdb's table has in-frame clones only and misses some. There are 55,000 to 75,000 clones in the sample; 85% occur only once, and approximately 3.8% lies in the top ten. The sample was CD4+ or CD8+ T cells sorted from blood, taken in a trial of the OX40 agonist ivuxolimab. These receptors originate from an adult with an advanced solid tumor such as melanoma, head and neck, liver or kidney cancer.

This clone was detected a few times. This chain connects TRBV18 to TRBJ2-5; 7 nucleotides agree with TRBD1. The CDR3 is made up of 13 amino acids. Germline V gives CDR1 KGHSH, CDR2 LQKENI. Germline trimming cut 3 bases from V and 2 bases from J; bases unmatched to any gene: 0. CDR3 loop: CASSPGQQETQYF. Here the CDR3 DNA reads TGTGCCAGCTCACCGGGACAGCAAGAGACCCAGTACTTC.

The chain carries TRBV4-2 and TRBJ2-2; D gene ambiguous. The CDR3 is made up of 16 amino acids. V was shortened by 4 bases and J by 5 bases, with 17 bases between the two germline ends. Germline values: CDR1 LGHNA, CDR2 YNFKEQ. The CDR3 coding sequence is TGTGCCAGCAGCCGAGGAAGGGCCGGCTGGACCGGGGAGCTGTTTTTT. Translating it yields CASSRGRAGWTGELFF.

Here the CDR3 reads CSVEELGWLFF. The DNA for the CDR3 is TGCAGCGTTGAAGAGCTAGGGTGGCTGTTTTTT. The rearrangement joins TRBV29-1 to TRBJ1-4; D is ambiguous. Germline V lookup: CDR1 SQVTM, CDR2 ANQGSEA. The V and J ends lost 0 bases and 14 bases respectively, with 10 bases between them. The CDR3 is made up of 11 amino acids.